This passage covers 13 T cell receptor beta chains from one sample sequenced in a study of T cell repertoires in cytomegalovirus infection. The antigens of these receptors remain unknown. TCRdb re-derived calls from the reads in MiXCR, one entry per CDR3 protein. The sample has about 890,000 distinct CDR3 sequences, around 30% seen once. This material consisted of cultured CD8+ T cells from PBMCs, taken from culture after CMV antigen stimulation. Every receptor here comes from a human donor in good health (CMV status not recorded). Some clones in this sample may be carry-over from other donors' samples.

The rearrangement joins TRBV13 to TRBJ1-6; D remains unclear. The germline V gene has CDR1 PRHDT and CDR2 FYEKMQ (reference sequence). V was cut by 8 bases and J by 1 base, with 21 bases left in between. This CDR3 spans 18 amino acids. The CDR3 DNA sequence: TGTGCCAGCTCATACCTTACGAGGTTTGGATCCTATAATTCACCCCTCCACTTT. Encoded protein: CASSYLTRFGSYNSPLHF.

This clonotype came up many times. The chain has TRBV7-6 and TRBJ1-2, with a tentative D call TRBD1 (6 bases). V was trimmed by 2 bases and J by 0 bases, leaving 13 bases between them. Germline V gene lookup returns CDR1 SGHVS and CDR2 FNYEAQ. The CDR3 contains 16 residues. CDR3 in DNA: TGTGCCAGCAGCTTATCAACAGGGCCCCCTAACTATGGCTACACCTTC. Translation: CASSLSTGPPNYGYTF.

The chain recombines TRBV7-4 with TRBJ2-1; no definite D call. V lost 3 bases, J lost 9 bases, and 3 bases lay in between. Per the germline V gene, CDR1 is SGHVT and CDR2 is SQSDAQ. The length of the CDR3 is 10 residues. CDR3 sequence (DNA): TGTGCCAGCAGCTTCTTTGAGCAGTTCTTC. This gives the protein CASSFFEQFF.

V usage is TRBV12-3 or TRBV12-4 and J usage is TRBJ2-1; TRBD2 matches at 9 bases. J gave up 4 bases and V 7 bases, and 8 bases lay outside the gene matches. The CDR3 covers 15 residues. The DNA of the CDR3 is TGTGCCAGCACCTCGAGCGGGGGGCCTTACAATGAGCAGTTCTTC. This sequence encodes CASTSSGGPYNEQFF.

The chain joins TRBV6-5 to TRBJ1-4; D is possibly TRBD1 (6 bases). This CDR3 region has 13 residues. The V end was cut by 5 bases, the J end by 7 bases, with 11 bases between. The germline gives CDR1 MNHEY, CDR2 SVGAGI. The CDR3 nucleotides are TGTGCCAGCAGTCAGGGGCCTGCTGAAAAACTGTTTTTT. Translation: CASSQGPAEKLFF.

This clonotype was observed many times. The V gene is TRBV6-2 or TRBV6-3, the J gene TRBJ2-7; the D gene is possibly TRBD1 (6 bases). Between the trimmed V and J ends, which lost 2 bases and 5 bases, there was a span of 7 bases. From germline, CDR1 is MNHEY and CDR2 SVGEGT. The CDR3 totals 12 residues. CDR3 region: CASSYAGDEQYV. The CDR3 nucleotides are TGTGCCAGCAGTTACGCAGGGGACGAGCAGTACGTC.

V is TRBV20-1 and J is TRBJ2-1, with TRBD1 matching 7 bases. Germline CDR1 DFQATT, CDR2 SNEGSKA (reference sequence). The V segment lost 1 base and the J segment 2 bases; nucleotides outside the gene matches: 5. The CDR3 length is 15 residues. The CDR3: CSARGRQGTYNEQFF. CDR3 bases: TGCAGTGCTAGAGGACGACAGGGAACCTACAATGAGCAGTTCTTC.

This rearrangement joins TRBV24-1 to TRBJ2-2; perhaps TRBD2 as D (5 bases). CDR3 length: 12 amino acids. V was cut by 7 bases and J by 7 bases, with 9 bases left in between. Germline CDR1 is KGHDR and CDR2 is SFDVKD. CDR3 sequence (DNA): TGTGCCACCAGCGGACTGGTCGGGGAGCTGTTTTTT. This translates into CATSGLVGELFF.

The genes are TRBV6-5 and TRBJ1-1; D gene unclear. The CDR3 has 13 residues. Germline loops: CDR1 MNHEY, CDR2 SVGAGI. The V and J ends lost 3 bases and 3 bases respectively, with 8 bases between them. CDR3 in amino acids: CASSYTVYTEAFF. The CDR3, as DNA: TGTGCCAGCAGTTATACAGTGTACACTGAAGCTTTCTTT.

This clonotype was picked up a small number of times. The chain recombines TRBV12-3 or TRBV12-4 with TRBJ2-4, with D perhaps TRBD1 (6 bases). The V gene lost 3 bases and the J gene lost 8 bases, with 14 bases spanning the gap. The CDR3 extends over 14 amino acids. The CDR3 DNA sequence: TGTGCCAGCAGTTTGGGGGCCCCATGGGACATTCAGTACTTC. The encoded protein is CASSLGAPWDIQYF.

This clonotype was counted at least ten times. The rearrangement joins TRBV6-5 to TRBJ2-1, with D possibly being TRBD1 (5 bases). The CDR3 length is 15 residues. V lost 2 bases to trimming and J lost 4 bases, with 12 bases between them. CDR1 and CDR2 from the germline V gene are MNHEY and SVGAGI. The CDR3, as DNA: TGTGCCAGCAGTTACGGGGCGTCCGGGTACAATGAGCAGTTCTTC. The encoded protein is CASSYGASGYNEQFF.

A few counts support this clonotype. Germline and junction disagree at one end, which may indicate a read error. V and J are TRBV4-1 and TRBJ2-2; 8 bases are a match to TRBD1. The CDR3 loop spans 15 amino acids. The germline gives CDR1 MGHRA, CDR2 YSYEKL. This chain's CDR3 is CASRQTGGAAGELFF. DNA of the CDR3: TGTGCCAGTAGGCAAACAGGGGGAGCGGCCGGGGAGCTGTTTTTT.

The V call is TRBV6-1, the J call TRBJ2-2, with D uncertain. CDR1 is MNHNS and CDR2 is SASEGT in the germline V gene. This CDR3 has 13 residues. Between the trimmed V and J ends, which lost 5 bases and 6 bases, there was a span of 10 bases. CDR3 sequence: CASSSLLAGELFF. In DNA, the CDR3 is TGTGCCAGCAGTTCCCTTCTTGCCGGGGAGCTGTTTTTT.